These T cell receptor beta chains were read from a single sample in a study of blood T cells in healthy people across ages. Each CDR3 protein is one row after TCRdb ran MiXCR on the 5' RACE reads. Seen here are about 1.7 million distinct CDR3 sequences, approximately 30% observed once, and the top ten hold more than 6%. Sequences were obtained from blood. The receptors were sampled from a woman aged 25 to 39 in good health. The CDR3 runs from the conserved cysteine through the conserved F or W. The D gene is left open where the match is weak. A clone size is listed for some rows: how often the clone was seen (once, few, many), or a class if it is expanded.

cdr3_length: 13
v_call: TRBV14
clone_size: .
d_call: .
j_call: TRBJ2-7
cdr3_nt: TGTGCCAGCCGTGGGCACACTTCCTACGAGCAGTACTTC
cdr3_aa: CASRGHTSYEQYF

cdr3_length: 14
v_call: TRBV12-3/TRBV12-4
clone_size: few
d_call: .
j_call: TRBJ2-1
cdr3_nt: TGTGCCAGTTTGAGTAGGCGAACGAACAATGAGCAGTTCTTC
cdr3_aa: CASLSRRTNNEQFF

cdr3_length: 18
v_call: TRBV4-1
clone_size: .
d_call: TRBD1
j_call: TRBJ2-6
cdr3_nt: TGCGCCAGCAGCCAGGACGGACAGGGGTGGGCCGGGGCCAACGTCCTGACTTTC
cdr3_aa: CASSQDGQGWAGANVLTF

cdr3_length: 14
v_call: TRBV5-1
clone_size: .
d_call: TRBD1
j_call: TRBJ1-2
cdr3_nt: TGCGCCAGCAGCTTGGGACAGGGCTATCCTGGCTACACCTTC
cdr3_aa: CASSLGQGYPGYTF

cdr3_length: 14
v_call: TRBV5-1
clone_size: few
d_call: .
j_call: TRBJ2-1
cdr3_nt: TGCGCCAGCACCCAGGACAAGCGTTACAATGAGCAGTTCTTC
cdr3_aa: CASTQDKRYNEQFF

cdr3_length: 14
v_call: TRBV28
clone_size: .
d_call: .
j_call: TRBJ2-3
cdr3_nt: TGTGCCAGCAGTTTAACTAGCCACACAGATACGCAGTATTTT
cdr3_aa: CASSLTSHTDTQYF

cdr3_length: 18
v_call: TRBV20-1
clone_size: .
d_call: TRBD2
j_call: TRBJ2-7
cdr3_nt: TGCAGTGCTAGACCCTTGGGGAGACTAGCGGGGGGGACCTACGAGCAGTACTTC
cdr3_aa: CSARPLGRLAGGTYEQYF

cdr3_length: 12
v_call: TRBV20-1
clone_size: many
d_call: .
j_call: TRBJ2-7
cdr3_nt: TGCTCTGGGTTGACGAGCTCCTACGAGCAGTACTTC
cdr3_aa: CSGLTSSYEQYF

cdr3_length: 15
v_call: TRBV7-9
clone_size: .
d_call: TRBD2
j_call: TRBJ2-3
cdr3_nt: TGTGCCAGTAGCGTGACTAGCGGGGTAACAGATACGCAGTATTTT
cdr3_aa: CASSVTSGVTDTQYF

cdr3_length: 15
v_call: TRBV28
clone_size: .
d_call: .
j_call: TRBJ2-7
cdr3_nt: TGTGCCAGCAGGGAGGCCGGGTCCGGATACGGTGAGCAGTACTTC
cdr3_aa: CASREAGSGYGEQYF

cdr3_length: 13
v_call: TRBV24-1
clone_size: few
d_call: TRBD2
j_call: TRBJ2-1
cdr3_nt: TGTGCCACCGGGACTAGCGGGATCAATGAGCAGTTCTTC
cdr3_aa: CATGTSGINEQFF